Below, 3 T cell receptor beta chains from the same sample are listed, as sequenced in a study of response to subunit inactivated influenza vaccine. TCRdb analysed the RT-PCR reads with MiXCR anew, one entry per CDR3 protein. The data contain 550,000 to 800,000 distinct CDR3 sequences, about 15% of them singletons. The sample was PBMCs from blood, taken 11 to 12 days after vaccination. The source of these receptors is a man in his fifties or sixties who received an inactivated influenza vaccine.

The genes are TRBV6-5 and TRBJ2-3; D is possibly TRBD2 (7 bases). Deletions cut 0 bases from V and 2 bases from J, with 18 bases between. This CDR3 has 18 residues. The germline CDR1 and CDR2 sequences are MNHEY and SVGAGI. CDR3 loop: CASSYSRGARGNTDTQYF. In DNA, the CDR3 is TGTGCCAGCAGTTACTCCCGGGGGGCAAGGGGGAACACAGATACGCAGTATTTT.

The CDR3: CASSQAGDSYEQYF. DNA for the CDR3: TGTGCCAGCAGCCAAGCGGGAGACTCCTACGAGCAGTACTTC. The chain carries TRBV3-1 and TRBJ2-7, with a possible D match to TRBD2 (6 bases). The germline V gene has CDR1 LGHDT and CDR2 YNNKEL (reference sequence). Trimming shortened V by 1 base and J by 0 bases, and 7 bases separated the two germline ends. The CDR3 extends over 14 amino acids.

There are a few counts of this clonotype. V gene TRBV12-3 or TRBV12-4 combines with J gene TRBJ2-4; no definite D call. V was clipped by 5 bases and J by 8 bases, with 13 bases between them. The CDR3 is 13 residues long. CDR3 in amino acids: CASSPYRVDIQYF. The CDR3 DNA sequence: TGTGCCAGCAGTCCATATCGTGTGGACATTCAGTACTTC.